These T cell receptor beta chains were read from a single sample in a study of blood T cell repertoires in COVID-19. Sequenced by immunoSEQ multiplex PCR; TCRdb stores in-frame clones only, minus some. The sample has over 100,000 clones, 87% seen once. The sample consisted of peripheral blood. The source of these receptors is a woman aged 50 to 60 with COVID-19, enrolled during active disease. Each CDR3 is given with its conserved first and last residue. Each record gives: V gene, J gene, D gene, clone size, CDR3 protein, CDR3 DNA. A D gene is named only where the DNA matches it firmly. Clone size appears in some rows only: once, few, many, or a class for an expanded clone.

>TRBV5-1|TRBJ2-1|TRBD1|-
CASSSSLPGQGYNEQFF
TGCGCCAGCAGCTCCTCCTTACCGGGACAGGGCTACAATGAGCAGTTCTTC
>TRBV5-1|TRBJ2-7|TRBD1|-
CASSIASAGQGVGYEQYF
TGCGCCAGCAGCATCGCCTCTGCGGGACAGGGAGTAGGGTACGAGCAGTACTTC
>TRBV30|TRBJ2-3|TRBD1|-
CAMGQGGDTQYF
TGTGCCATGGGACAGGGGGGAGATACGCAGTATTTT
>TRBV18|TRBJ2-5|-|once
CASSPPFAGDKTQYF
TGTGCCAGCTCACCACCCTTCGCAGGGGACAAGACCCAGTACTTC
>TRBV18|TRBJ2-1|-|-
CASSLTGDNEQFF
TGTGCCAGCTCACTGACTGGCGACAATGAGCAGTTCTTC
>TRBV5-1|TRBJ2-5|TRBD1|-
CASSPGDRGFRETQYF
TGCGCCAGCAGCCCGGGGGACAGGGGGTTTCGAGAGACCCAGTACTTC
>TRBV7-2|TRBJ2-3|TRBD2|-
CASSLSGGLGTQYF
TGTGCCAGCAGCTTGAGCGGGGGGCTCGGTACGCAGTATTTT
>TRBV28|TRBJ2-5|-|-
CASTLWIVAEDETQYF
TGTGCCAGCACACTTTGGATTGTGGCCGAGGATGAGACCCAGTACTTC
>TRBV5-4|TRBJ2-7|TRBD2|-
CASSLRSGGDYEQYF
TGTGCCAGCAGCTTAAGGAGCGGGGGGGACTACGAGCAGTACTTC
>TRBV6-6|TRBJ2-5|-|-
CAIGLAETQYF
TGTGCCATCGGGCTAGCCGAGACCCAGTACTTC
>TRBV3-1/TRBV3-2|TRBJ2-2|-|-
CASSASQGRTGELFF
TGTGCCAGCAGCGCTTCTCAGGGCAGGACCGGGGAGCTGTTTTTT
>TRBV3-1/TRBV3-2|TRBJ1-5|TRBD1|-
CASSAGTGDNQPQHF
TGTGCCAGCAGCGCAGGGACAGGGGACAATCAGCCCCAGCATTTT
>TRBV5-5|TRBJ1-2|TRBD1|-
CASSLGAPGQGFYGYTF
TGTGCCAGCAGCTTGGGAGCCCCGGGACAGGGCTTCTATGGCTACACCTTC
>TRBV4-1|TRBJ2-3|-|-
CASSPGLPARTQYF
TGCGCCAGCAGCCCTGGACTGCCCGCACGTACGCAGTATTTT
>TRBV7-2|TRBJ2-6|-|-
CASSSVSVLTF
TGTGCCAGCAGCTCCGTGAGCGTCCTGACTTTC
>TRBV6-1|TRBJ1-5|-|-
CASSEYSNQPQHF
TGTGCCAGCAGTGAATATAGCAATCAGCCCCAGCATTTT
>TRBV11-3|TRBJ2-1|-|-
CASSPDISSYNEQFF
TGTGCCAGCAGCCCGGACATCAGCTCCTACAATGAGCAGTTCTTC
>TRBV7-9|TRBJ2-7|-|-
CASRDTGDPSSYEQYF
TGTGCCAGCAGGGACACGGGGGACCCAAGCTCCTACGAGCAGTACTTC